Following are 9 T cell receptor beta chains from one sample sequenced in a study of cytomegalovirus exposure and HLA in healthy donors. This PCR relied on a set of 60 Vbeta primers and 13 Jbeta primers. Some clones are missing from TCRdb's copy, which holds only in-frame ones; the method was immunoSEQ multiplex PCR. The sample has about 140,000 clones, about 75% seen once. The material sequenced was PBMCs. The source is a man younger than 35 in good health and CMV-seropositive.

This chain joins TRBV9 and TRBJ2-1; D gene unclear. The germline CDR1 and CDR2 sequences are SGDLS and YYNGEE. The CDR3 extends over 14 amino acids. V lost 1 base and J lost 5, with 10 bases in between. CDR3 sequence: CASSVLSYNNEQFF. CDR3 nucleotide sequence: TGTGCCAGCAGCGTATTATCCTATAACAATGAGCAGTTCTTC.

This chain joins TRBV13 and TRBJ1-6; D possibly corresponds to TRBD1 (6 bases). The CDR3 has 17 amino acids. The V gene lost 5 bases and the J gene lost 0 bases, with 14 bases spanning the gap. In germline, CDR1 is PRHDT, CDR2 FYEKMQ (reference sequence). In nucleotides, the CDR3 is TGTGCCAGCAGCGTCTCCAGGGGAAGCTCCTATAATTCACCCCTCCACTTT. It yields the protein CASSVSRGSSYNSPLHF. The full variable domain, with the rest looked up from reference TRBV13 and TRBJ1-6, is AAGVIQSPRHLIKEKRETATLKCYPIPRHDTVYWYQQGPGQDPQFLISFYEKMQSDKGSIPDRFSAQQFSDYHSELNMSSLELGDSALYFCASSVSRGSSYNSPLHFGNGTRLTVT.

The rearrangement joins TRBV15 to TRBJ1-2; tentative D call: TRBD1 (6 bases). With 3 bases removed from V and 0 bases from J, the gap between germline ends came to 14 bases. Germline V gene data show CDR1 as LNHNV and CDR2 as YYDKDF (reference sequence). The CDR3 spans 16 residues. Here the CDR3 DNA reads TGTGCCACCAGCAGGGGGGCGACACTTTCTAACTATGGCTACACCTTC. It is translated as CATSRGATLSNYGYTF.

This rearrangement joins TRBV9 to TRBJ2-2; 10 nucleotides line up with TRBD2. The CDR3 runs to 17 residues. CDR1 is SGDLS, CDR2 YYNGEE, per germline. With V trimmed by 1 base and J by 7 bases, 10 bases remained unmatched. The DNA of the CDR3 is TGTGCCAGCAGCGTAAATCCAGAAGCGGGGGGGCACGGGGAGCTGTTTTTT. This codes for CASSVNPEAGGHGELFF.

The chain employs TRBV7-2 and TRBJ2-3; 9 bases fit TRBD1. There are 16 residues in the CDR3. Germline CDR1 and CDR2: SGHTA and FQGNSA. The trim removed 4 bases at V and 10 bases at J, leaving 15 bases unmatched. CDR3 amino acids: CASSSRSGTGSNAQYF. CDR3 nucleotides: TGTGCCAGCAGCTCCAGATCCGGGACAGGGTCCAATGCGCAGTATTTT.

The table lists this clone with a count of one. The chain links TRBV15 to TRBJ2-5; TRBD2 matches 11 bases. Germline CDR1 LNHNV, CDR2 YYDKDF (reference sequence). The ends lost 4 bases at V and 5 bases at J; junction bases unmatched: 6. This CDR3 has 15 amino acids. This CDR3 reads CATSTGLAVLETQYF. DNA of the CDR3: TGTGCCACCAGCACGGGACTAGCGGTCTTGGAGACCCAGTACTTC.

This clone has more than one count but fewer than ten. The chain is built from TRBV5-1 and TRBJ2-5, with D perhaps TRBD2 (6 bases). The V end lost 0 bases, the J end lost 4 bases, and 10 bases lay between the germline ends. From germline, CDR1 is SGHRS and CDR2 YFSETQ. This CDR3 region has 14 residues. CDR3 region: CASSLERARETQYF. The CDR3 DNA follows: TGCGCCAGCAGCTTGGAGCGGGCCCGAGAGACCCAGTACTTC.

The gene calls are TRBV2 and TRBJ1-4; 8 bases are shared with TRBD1. Looked up from germline, CDR1 is SNHLY and CDR2 is FYNNEI. CDR3 length: 14 amino acids. V shed 5 bases, J shed 8 bases, and the junction held 7 bases outside the gene matches. CDR3 amino acids: CASSKQGVREKLFF. In DNA, the CDR3 is TGTGCCAGCAGTAAACAGGGGGTACGCGAAAAACTGTTTTTT.

The table lists this clone with a count of one. The chain is built from TRBV11-2 and TRBJ1-2; D is perhaps TRBD1 (5 bases). V dropped 5 bases and J dropped 3 bases, with 10 bases sitting between them. This CDR3 spans 13 amino acids. CDR1 and CDR2 (germline): SGHAT, FQNNGV. The CDR3 protein is CASSLGTYYGYTF. DNA of the CDR3: TGTGCCAGCAGCCTAGGGACTTACTATGGCTACACCTTC.